This T cell receptor (beta chain) was sequenced in a study of beta chain features in type 1 diabetes. On this clone: Its antigen is undetermined.

Whole-study results and caveats: The study left unresolved whether HLA type influences TCRB rearrangement. All four CD4+ subsets from Type 1 diabetes patients carried moderately but significantly shorter TCRB CDR3s.

The authors took one heparinised blood draw, averaging roughly 100 mL, from each donor. Using CD45RO/CCR7/CD25/CD127/CD95/CD27, CD4+ naive, central memory, regulatory and stem cell-like memory cells were sorted. The investigators reverse transcribed all of the isolated RNA, so they sequenced expressed TCRB transcripts. Samples of naive, central memory and regulatory T cells yielded a mean of about 3.6 million reads. Data came from immunoSEQ multiplex PCR; TCRdb stores just in-frame clones and leaves some out. The sample has more than 120,000 clones, roughly an eighth seen once. What was sequenced was central memory CD4+ T cells from blood. This clonotype was obtained from a man aged 18 to 29 with type 1 diabetes.

The CDR3 nucleotides are TGTGCCAGCAGTCCATCCGGGACAGGGGCCGTGAACACTGAAGCTTTCTTT. Translation: CASSPSGTGAVNTEAFF. The rearrangement links TRBV27 to TRBJ1-1, with 10 nucleotides matching TRBD1. Looked up from germline, CDR1 is MNHEY and CDR2 is SMNVEV (reference sequence). Trimming removed 5 bases from V and 0 bases from J; junction bases left unmatched: 9. The CDR3 runs 17 residues.